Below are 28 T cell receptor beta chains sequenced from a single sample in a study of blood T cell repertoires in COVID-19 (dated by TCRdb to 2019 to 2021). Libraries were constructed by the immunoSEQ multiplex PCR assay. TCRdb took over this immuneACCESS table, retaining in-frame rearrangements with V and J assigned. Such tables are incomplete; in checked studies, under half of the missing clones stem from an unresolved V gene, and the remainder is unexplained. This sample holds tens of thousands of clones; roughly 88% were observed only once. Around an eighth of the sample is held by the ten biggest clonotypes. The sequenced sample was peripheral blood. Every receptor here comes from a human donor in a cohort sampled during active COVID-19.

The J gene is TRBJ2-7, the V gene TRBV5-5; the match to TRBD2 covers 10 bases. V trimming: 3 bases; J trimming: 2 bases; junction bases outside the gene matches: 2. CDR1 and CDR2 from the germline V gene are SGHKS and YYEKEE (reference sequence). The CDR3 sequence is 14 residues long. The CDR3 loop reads CASSWTSGAYEQYF. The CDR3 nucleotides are TGTGCCAGCAGCTGGACTAGCGGAGCCTACGAGCAGTACTTC.

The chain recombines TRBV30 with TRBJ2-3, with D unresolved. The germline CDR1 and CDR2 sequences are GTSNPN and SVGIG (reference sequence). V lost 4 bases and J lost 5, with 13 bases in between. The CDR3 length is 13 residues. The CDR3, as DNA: TGTGCCTGGACTGGGTCGTCGGGAGATACGCAGTATTTT. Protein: CAWTGSSGDTQYF.

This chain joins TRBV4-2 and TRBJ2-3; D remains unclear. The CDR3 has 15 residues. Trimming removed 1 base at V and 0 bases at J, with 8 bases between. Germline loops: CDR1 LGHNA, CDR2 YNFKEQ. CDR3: CASSQGAFSTDTQYF. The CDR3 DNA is TGTGCCAGCAGCCAAGGGGCATTTAGCACAGATACGCAGTATTTT.

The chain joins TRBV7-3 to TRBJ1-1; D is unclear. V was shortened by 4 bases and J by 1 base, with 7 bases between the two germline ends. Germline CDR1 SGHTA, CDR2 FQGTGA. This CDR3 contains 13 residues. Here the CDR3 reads CASSSQQNTEAFF. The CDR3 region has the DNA TGTGCCAGCAGCTCACAGCAGAACACTGAAGCTTTCTTT. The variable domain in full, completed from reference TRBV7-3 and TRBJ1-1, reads GAGVSQTPSNKVTEKGKYVELRCDPISGHTALYWYRQSLGQGPEFLIYFQGTGAADDSGLPNDRFFAVRPEGSVSTLKIQRTERGDSAVYLCASSSQQNTEAFFGQGTRLTVV.

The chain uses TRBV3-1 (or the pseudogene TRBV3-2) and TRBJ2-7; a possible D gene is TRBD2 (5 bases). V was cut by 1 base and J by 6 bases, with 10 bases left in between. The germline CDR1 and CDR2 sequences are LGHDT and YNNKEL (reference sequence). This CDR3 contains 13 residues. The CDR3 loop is CASSQVQRGEQYF. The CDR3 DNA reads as TGTGCCAGCAGCCAAGTCCAACGGGGCGAGCAGTACTTC.

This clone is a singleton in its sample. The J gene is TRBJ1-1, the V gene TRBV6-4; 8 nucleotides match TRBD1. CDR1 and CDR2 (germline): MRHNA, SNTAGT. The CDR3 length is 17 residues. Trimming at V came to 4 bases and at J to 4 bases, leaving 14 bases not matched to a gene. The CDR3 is CASSARGTSGGPTEAFF. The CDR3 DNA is TGTGCCAGCAGTGCCCGAGGGACATCAGGGGGCCCCACTGAAGCTTTCTTT.

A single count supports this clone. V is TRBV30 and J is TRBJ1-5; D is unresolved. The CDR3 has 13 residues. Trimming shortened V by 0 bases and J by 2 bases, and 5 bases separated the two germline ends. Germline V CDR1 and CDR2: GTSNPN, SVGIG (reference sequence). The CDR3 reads CAWSVSGNQPQHF. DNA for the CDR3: TGTGCCTGGAGTGTATCGGGCAATCAGCCCCAGCATTTT. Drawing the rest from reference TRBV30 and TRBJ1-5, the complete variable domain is SQTIHQWPATLVQPVGSPLSLECTVEGTSNPNLYWYRQAAGRGLQLLFYSVGIGQISSEVPQNLSASRPQDRQFILSSKKLLLSDSGFYLCAWSVSGNQPQHFGDGTRLSIL.

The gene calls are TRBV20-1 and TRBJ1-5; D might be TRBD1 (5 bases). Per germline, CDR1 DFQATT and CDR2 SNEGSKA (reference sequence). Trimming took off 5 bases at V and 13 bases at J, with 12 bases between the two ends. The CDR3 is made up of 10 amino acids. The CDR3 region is CSAGGALQHF. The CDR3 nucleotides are TGCAGTGCTGGAGGGGCCTTACAGCATTTT.

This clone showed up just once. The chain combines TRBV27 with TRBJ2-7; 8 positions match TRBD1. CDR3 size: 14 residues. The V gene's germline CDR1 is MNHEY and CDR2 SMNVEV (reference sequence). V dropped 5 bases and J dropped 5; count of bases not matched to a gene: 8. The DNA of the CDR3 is TGTGCCAGCAGTCCGGGGACAGGTACCCACGAGCAGTACTTC. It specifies CASSPGTGTHEQYF.

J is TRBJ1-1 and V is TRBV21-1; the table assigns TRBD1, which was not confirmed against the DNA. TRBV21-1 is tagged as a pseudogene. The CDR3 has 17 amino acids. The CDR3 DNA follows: TGTGCCAGCAGCTCAAGTGGCAGGGGTGGTCTTGACACTGAAGCTTTCTTT. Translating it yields CASSSSGRGGLDTEAFF.

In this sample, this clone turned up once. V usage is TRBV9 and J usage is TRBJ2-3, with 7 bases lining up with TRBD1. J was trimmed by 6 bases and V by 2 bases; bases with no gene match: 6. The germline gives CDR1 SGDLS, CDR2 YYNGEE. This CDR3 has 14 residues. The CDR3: CASSVAGGPDTQYF. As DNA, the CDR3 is TGTGCCAGCAGCGTGGCAGGGGGTCCGGATACGCAGTATTTT. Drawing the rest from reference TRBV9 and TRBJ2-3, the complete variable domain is DSGVTQTPKHLITATGQRVTLRCSPRSGDLSVYWYQQSLDQGLQFLIQYYNGEERAKGNILERFSAQQFPDLHSELNLSSLELGDSALYFCASSVAGGPDTQYFGPGTRLTVL.

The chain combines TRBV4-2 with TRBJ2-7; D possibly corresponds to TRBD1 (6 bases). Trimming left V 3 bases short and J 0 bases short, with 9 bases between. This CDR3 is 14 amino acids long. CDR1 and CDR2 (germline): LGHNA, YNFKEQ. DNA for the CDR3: TGTGCCAGCAGCCAGGGGGCCAGCTCCTACGAGCAGTACTTC. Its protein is CASSQGASSYEQYF.

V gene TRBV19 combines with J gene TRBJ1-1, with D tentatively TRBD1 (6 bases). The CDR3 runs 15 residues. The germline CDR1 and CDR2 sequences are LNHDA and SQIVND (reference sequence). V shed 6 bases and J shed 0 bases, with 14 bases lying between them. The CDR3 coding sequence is TGTGCCAGTAGGAAACAGGGTACCATGAACACTGAAGCTTTCTTT. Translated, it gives CASRKQGTMNTEAFF.

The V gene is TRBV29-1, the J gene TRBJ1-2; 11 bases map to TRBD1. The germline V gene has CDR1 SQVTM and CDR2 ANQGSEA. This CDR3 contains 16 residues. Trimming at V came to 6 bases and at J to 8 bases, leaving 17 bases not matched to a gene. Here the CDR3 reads CSVPWTGGPLDGGYTF. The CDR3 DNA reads TGCAGCGTCCCCTGGACAGGGGGCCCCTTGGACGGGGGCTACACCTTC.

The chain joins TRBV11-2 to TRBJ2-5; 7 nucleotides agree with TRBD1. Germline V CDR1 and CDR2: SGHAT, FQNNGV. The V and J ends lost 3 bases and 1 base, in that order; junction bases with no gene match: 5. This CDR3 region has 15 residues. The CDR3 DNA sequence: TGTGCCAGCAGCTTGGACAGGAGACGCCAAGAGACCCAGTACTTC. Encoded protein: CASSLDRRRQETQYF.

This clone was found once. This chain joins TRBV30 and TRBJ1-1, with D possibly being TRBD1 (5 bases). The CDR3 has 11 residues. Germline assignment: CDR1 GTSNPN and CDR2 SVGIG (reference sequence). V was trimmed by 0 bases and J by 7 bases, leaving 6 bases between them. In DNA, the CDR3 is TGTGCCTGGAGTGTGGGGGGTGAAGCTTTCTTT. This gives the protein CAWSVGGEAFF. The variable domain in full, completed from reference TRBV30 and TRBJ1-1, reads SQTIHQWPATLVQPVGSPLSLECTVEGTSNPNLYWYRQAAGRGLQLLFYSVGIGQISSEVPQNLSASRPQDRQFILSSKKLLLSDSGFYLCAWSVGGEAFFGQGTRLTVV.

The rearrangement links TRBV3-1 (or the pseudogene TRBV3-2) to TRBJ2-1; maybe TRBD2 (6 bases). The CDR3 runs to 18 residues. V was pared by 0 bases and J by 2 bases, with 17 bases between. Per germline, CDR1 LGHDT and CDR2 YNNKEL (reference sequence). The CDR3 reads CASSQERGTGSPYNEQFF. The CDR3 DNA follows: TGTGCCAGCAGCCAAGAACGGGGGACGGGTTCCCCCTACAATGAGCAGTTCTTC.

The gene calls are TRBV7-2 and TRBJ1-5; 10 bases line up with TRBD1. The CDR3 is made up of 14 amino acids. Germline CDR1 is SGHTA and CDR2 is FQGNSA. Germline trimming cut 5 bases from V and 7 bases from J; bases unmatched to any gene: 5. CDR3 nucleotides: TGTGCCAGCAGCAGCGGGGACAGGGGACAGCCCCAGCATTTT. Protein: CASSSGDRGQPQHF.

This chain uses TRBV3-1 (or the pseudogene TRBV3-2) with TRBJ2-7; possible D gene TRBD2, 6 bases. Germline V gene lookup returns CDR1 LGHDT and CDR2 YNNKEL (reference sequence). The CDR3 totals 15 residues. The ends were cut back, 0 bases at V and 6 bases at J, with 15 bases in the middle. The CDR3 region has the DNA TGTGCCAGCAGCCAAGATTGGGGTAGGGGAGGCGAGCAGTACTTC. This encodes CASSQDWGRGGEQYF.

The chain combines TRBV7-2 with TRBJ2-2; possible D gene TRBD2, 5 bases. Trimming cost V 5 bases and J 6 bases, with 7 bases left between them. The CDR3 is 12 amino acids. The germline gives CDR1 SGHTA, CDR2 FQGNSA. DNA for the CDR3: TGTGCCAGCAGCCCCGGGGCCGGGGAGCTGTTTTTT. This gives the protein CASSPGAGELFF.

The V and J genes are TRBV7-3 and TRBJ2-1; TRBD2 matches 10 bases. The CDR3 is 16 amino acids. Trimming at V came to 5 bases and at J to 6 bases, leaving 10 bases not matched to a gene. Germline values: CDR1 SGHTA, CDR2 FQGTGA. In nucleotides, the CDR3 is TGTGCCAGCAGCCTCCTGGGTAGCGGGAGGTTCAATGAGCAGTTCTTC. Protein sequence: CASSLLGSGRFNEQFF.

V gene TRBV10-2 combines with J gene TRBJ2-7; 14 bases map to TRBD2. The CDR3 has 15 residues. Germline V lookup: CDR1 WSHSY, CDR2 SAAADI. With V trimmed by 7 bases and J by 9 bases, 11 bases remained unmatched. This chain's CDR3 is CASTTPGLAGEGQYF. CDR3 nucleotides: TGCGCCAGCACTACGCCGGGACTAGCGGGAGAAGGGCAGTACTTC.

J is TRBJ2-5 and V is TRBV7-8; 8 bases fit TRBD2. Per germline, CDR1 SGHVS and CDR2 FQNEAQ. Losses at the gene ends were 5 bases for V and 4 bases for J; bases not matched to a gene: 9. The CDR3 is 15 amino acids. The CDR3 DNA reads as TGTGCCAGCAGCCCTCAGCGGGGGATTGGAGAGACCCAGTACTTC. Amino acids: CASSPQRGIGETQYF.

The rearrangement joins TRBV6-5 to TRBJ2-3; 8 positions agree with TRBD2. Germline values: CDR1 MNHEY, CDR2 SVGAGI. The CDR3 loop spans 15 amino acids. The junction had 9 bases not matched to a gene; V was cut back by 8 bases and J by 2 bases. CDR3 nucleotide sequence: TGTGCCAGCTCCTCGAGGCGGGGGGCCACAGATACGCAGTATTTT. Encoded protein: CASSSRRGATDTQYF.

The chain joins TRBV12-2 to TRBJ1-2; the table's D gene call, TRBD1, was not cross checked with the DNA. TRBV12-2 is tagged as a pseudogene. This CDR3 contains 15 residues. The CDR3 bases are TGTGCAAGTCGCTCGCGACAGCATGGAGACTATGGCTACACCTTC. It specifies CASRSRQHGDYGYTF.

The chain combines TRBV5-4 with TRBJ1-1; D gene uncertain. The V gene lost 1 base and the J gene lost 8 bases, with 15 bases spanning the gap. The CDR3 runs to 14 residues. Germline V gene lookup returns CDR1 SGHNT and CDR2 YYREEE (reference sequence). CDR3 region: CASSLQTPGGEAFF. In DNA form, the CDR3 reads TGTGCCAGCAGCTTGCAAACCCCAGGAGGGGAAGCTTTCTTT.

The CDR3 sequence is CASSSDQGVGDTQYF. The CDR3 coding sequence is TGTGCCAGCAGCTCCGATCAGGGGGTGGGGGATACGCAGTATTTT. The chain couples TRBV7-2 to TRBJ2-3; 7 bases line up with TRBD1. This CDR3 has 15 residues. Germline-derived CDR1 and CDR2 are SGHTA and FQGNSA. V was pared by 4 bases and J by 6 bases, with 10 bases of the junction left unmatched. The variable domain in full, with the rest retrieved from reference TRBV7-2 and TRBJ2-3, is GAGVSQSPSNKVTEKGKDVELRCDPISGHTALYWYRQSLGQGLEFLIYFQGNSAPDKSGLPSDRFSAERTGGSVSTLTIQRTQQEDSAVYLCASSSDQGVGDTQYFGPGTRLTVL.

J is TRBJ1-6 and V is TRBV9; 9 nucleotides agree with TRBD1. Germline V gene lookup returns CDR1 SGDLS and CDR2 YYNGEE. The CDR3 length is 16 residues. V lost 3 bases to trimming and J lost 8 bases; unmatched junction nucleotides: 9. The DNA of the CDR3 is TGTGCCAGCAGCGCCGGGACAGGGTGGACGGATTCACCCCTCCACTTT. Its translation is CASSAGTGWTDSPLHF. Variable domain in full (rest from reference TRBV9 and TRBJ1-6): DSGVTQTPKHLITATGQRVTLRCSPRSGDLSVYWYQQSLDQGLQFLIQYYNGEERAKGNILERFSAQQFPDLHSELNLSSLELGDSALYFCASSAGTGWTDSPLHFGNGTRLTVT.